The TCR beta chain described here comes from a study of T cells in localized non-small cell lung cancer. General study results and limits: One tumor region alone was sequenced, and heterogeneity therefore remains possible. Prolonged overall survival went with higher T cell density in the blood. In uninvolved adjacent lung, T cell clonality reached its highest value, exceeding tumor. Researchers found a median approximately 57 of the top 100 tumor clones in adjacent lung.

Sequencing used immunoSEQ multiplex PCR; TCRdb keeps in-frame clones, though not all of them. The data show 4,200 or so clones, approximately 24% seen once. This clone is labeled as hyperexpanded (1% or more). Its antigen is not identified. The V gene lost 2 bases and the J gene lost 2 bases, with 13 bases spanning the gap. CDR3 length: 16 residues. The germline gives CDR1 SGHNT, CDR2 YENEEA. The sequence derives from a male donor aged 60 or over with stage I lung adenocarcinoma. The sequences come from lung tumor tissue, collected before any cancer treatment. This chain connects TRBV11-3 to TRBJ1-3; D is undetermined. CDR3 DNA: TGTGCCAGCAGCTTAATTGCGGAGGATGCTGGAAACACCATATATTTT. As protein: CASSLIAEDAGNTIYF.